This entry is about one T cell receptor beta chain. As yet, its antigen is unknown. Trimming left V 7 bases short and J 3 bases short, with 12 bases between. CDR1 and CDR2 (germline): ENHRY, SYGVKD. This CDR3 contains 14 residues. The data are from a study of cytomegalovirus exposure and HLA in healthy donors. Study overall: Of all 370 or so donors who were genotyped, roughly 81% belonged to the Caucasian-associated ancestry cluster. Study-wide findings and caveats: A later analysis showed TCR association rates differing by HLA locus, peaking at DRB1 and lowest at HLA-C. Later on, an analysis tied 15,000 to 20,000 TCR beta sequences to HLA alleles at 0.05 false discovery rate.

The study ran its PCR with 60 Vbeta and 13 Jbeta primers. Clones were read by immunoSEQ multiplex PCR, and TCRdb kept only the in-frame ones, dropping some. The table lists about 50,000 clones, around 70% of them singletons. Sequenced sample: PBMCs. The sequence was obtained from a woman in her forties or fifties in good health and CMV-seronegative. V is TRBV10-3 and J is TRBJ2-2; no definite D call. CDR3 in amino acids: CAIKATLDTGELFF. The CDR3 coding sequence is TGTGCCATCAAAGCAACGTTGGACACCGGGGAGCTGTTTTTT.